Listed below are T cell receptor beta chains from one sample, sequenced in a study of CD8+ T cells in alopecia areata. TCRdb's copy holds only in-frame clones and misses some; the assay was immunoSEQ multiplex PCR. Of about 94,000 clones in the sample, around 71% are singletons; the top ten hold about 18%. The material was CD8+ T cells sorted from blood, obtained around week 44, from a patient treated with tofacitinib. The source of these receptors is a human donor with alopecia areata. Each CDR3 is given with its conserved first and last residue. Each record gives: clone size, J gene, V gene, D gene, CDR3 DNA, CDR3 protein. D genes are given only for firm matches. Size is stated for part of the rows, as once, few or many counts, or as a class when the clone is expanded.

>.|TRBJ2-1|TRBV5-1|TRBD2
TGCGCCAGCAGCTTGGAAGCGGGGGGTAACTACAATGAGCAGTTCTTC
CASSLEAGGNYNEQFF
>.|TRBJ2-1|TRBV7-9|TRBD2
TGTGCCAGCAGCCCCCCGGGTAGCGGGGGGGCCAATAATGAGCAGTTCTTC
CASSPPGSGGANNEQFF
>.|TRBJ2-1|TRBV9|TRBD2
TGTGCCAGCAGCGATTTTAAAGCGGGGGGGAAGGCTAATGAGCAGTTCTTC
CASSDFKAGGKANEQFF
>many|TRBJ1-1|TRBV5-1|.
TGCGCCAGCAGCTCTCTTGCGGGGTTCACTGAAGCTTTCTTT
CASSSLAGFTEAFF
>.|TRBJ1-1|TRBV7-9|TRBD1
TGTGCCAGCAGCCCACCGGGGACAGCAATGAACACTGAAGCTTTCTTT
CASSPPGTAMNTEAFF
>once|TRBJ2-7|TRBV29-1|.
TGCAGCGCCATGGACACTACCTCCTACGAGCAGTACTTC
CSAMDTTSYEQYF
>.|TRBJ1-1|TRBV29-1|.
TGCAGCGTCGATAGGGACACTGAAGCTTTCTTT
CSVDRDTEAFF
>.|TRBJ2-1|TRBV4-3|TRBD2
TGCGCCAGCAGCTACAGCGGGGGGGCCAATGAGCAGTTCTTC
CASSYSGGANEQFF
>.|TRBJ1-6|TRBV9|TRBD1
TGTGCCAGCAGCCCAGGACAGGCTCTCAGTTCACCCCTCCACTTT
CASSPGQALSSPLHF
>few|TRBJ1-2|TRBV21-1|.
TGTGCCAGCGGAAATCCGGGACAGCATAACTATGGCTACACCTTC
CASGNPGQHNYGYTF
>.|TRBJ2-7|TRBV11-2|.
TGTGCCAGCAGTGATTACGAGCAGTACTTC
CASSDYEQYF
>.|TRBJ2-1|TRBV6-6|.
TGTGCCAGCACCGCCAGACTAGGGGAAAACAATGAGCAGTTCTTC
CASTARLGENNEQFF
>.|TRBJ2-3|TRBV2|TRBD1
TGTGCCAGCAGTGAAGAACCCACCCACGAGGACAGGGGGCTAACAGATACGCAGTATTTT
CASSEEPTHEDRGLTDTQYF
>.|TRBJ1-2|TRBV20-1|.
TGCAGTGCCGTTCGGTACTATGGCTACACCTTC
CSAVRYYGYTF
>.|TRBJ1-2|TRBV4-3|.
TGCGCCAGCAGCCAAGATTCGGATAGCGTCGATGGCTACACCTTC
CASSQDSDSVDGYTF
>.|TRBJ2-1|TRBV5-6|TRBD2
TGTGCCAGCAGCTTGCTAGCGGCGGGTGAGCAGTTCTTC
CASSLLAAGEQFF
>.|TRBJ2-7|TRBV9|.
TGTGCCAGCAGCCCCCGACAGGATACCTACGAGCAGTACTTC
CASSPRQDTYEQYF
>.|TRBJ2-6|TRBV7-3|TRBD2
TGTGCCAGCAGTCTAGCGGTCGGGAACTCTGGGGCCAACGTCCTGACTTTC
CASSLAVGNSGANVLTF
>.|TRBJ2-2|TRBV30|TRBD1
TGTGCCTGGGGGACAGGGGCGAGCGGGGAGCTGTTTTTT
CAWGTGASGELFF
>.|TRBJ1-1|TRBV13|TRBD1
TGTGCCAGCAGCTTAGGAAGGGGGCGTTGGACTGAAGCTTTCTTT
CASSLGRGRWTEAFF
>.|TRBJ1-2|TRBV29-1|.
TGCAGCGTTGAAGATTATGAGGTGGGCTACTATGGCTACACCTTC
CSVEDYEVGYYGYTF
>.|TRBJ2-1|TRBV7-9|.
TGTGCCAGCAGCTTAGCCCCCGGCGCCCTCGGGAATGAGCAGTTCTTC
CASSLAPGALGNEQFF
>few|TRBJ2-1|TRBV6-6|.
TGTGCCAGCAGTCCCGGGGGCGGGGGTTACAATGAGCAGTTCTTC
CASSPGGGGYNEQFF
>.|TRBJ1-1|TRBV29-1|TRBD1
TGCAGCGCTCTACAGGGGGGGTCCCACACTGAAGCTTTCTTT
CSALQGGSHTEAFF
>once|TRBJ2-7|TRBV27|.
TGTGCCAGCATAACGGGGGGCGGCGAGCAGTACTTC
CASITGGGEQYF
>once|TRBJ2-4|TRBV5-1|TRBD1
TGCGCCAGCAGCTTGGGGCAGGGGGCAAGTTATATTCAGTACTTC
CASSLGQGASYIQYF
>.|TRBJ1-2|TRBV29-1|.
TGCAGCGTTGTAGGGGGGGACTATGGCTACACCTTC
CSVVGGDYGYTF